This TCR beta chain was identified during a study of blood T cell repertoires in COVID-19. The V end was cut by 1 base, the J end by 3 bases, with 16 bases between. Germline V gene sequence: CDR1 SGHDN, CDR2 FVKESK. CDR3 size: 16 residues. The data were produced by immunoSEQ multiplex PCR, yet TCRdb's version contains in-frame clones alone and is incomplete. The sample has approximately 85,000 clones, roughly 87% seen once. The specimen sequenced was peripheral blood. V and J are TRBV14 and TRBJ2-7; D might be TRBD1 (5 bases). The TCR originated in a woman in her forties or fifties with active or convalescent COVID-19. The CDR3 coding sequence is TGTGCCAGCAGCCAAGGGTTACGCCAAGGGGTCTACGAGCAGTACTTC. Translating it yields CASSQGLRQGVYEQYF.